One and the same sample provided the 10 T cell receptor beta chains below, sequenced in a study of cytomegalovirus exposure and HLA in healthy donors. The PCR was carried out with 60 Vbeta primers and 13 Jbeta primers. The table came from immunoSEQ multiplex PCR; TCRdb's copy has only in-frame clones and leaves some out. Among about 140,000 clones listed, approximately 86% were seen once. The sample was PBMCs. All receptors derive from a woman in her forties in good health and CMV-seronegative.

This clone appeared once. Written as DNA, the CDR3 is TGTGCCAGCAGCGCCGGACTTGGTGTTGAGCAGTTCTTC. Its protein is CASSAGLGVEQFF. The V and J genes are TRBV7-9 and TRBJ2-1; possibly TRBD2 for D (5 bases). This CDR3 has 13 residues. Germline V gene data show CDR1 as SEHNR and CDR2 as FQNEAQ (reference sequence). V lost 5 bases to trimming and J lost 9 bases, with 14 bases between them.

The rearrangement links TRBV27 to TRBJ2-7, with 9 positions matching TRBD2. The ends lost 0 bases at V and 4 bases at J; junction bases unmatched: 1. CDR3 length: 14 residues. CDR1 and CDR2 from the germline V gene are MNHEY and SMNVEV (reference sequence). The CDR3 here is CASSLSAGGYEQYF. CDR3 DNA sequence: TGTGCCAGCAGTTTATCCGCGGGAGGGTACGAGCAGTACTTC.

The chain joins TRBV7-9 to TRBJ1-1, with TRBD1 matching over 8 bases. In germline, CDR1 is SEHNR, CDR2 FQNEAQ (reference sequence). The CDR3 extends over 11 amino acids. J gave up 10 bases and V 5 bases, and 3 bases lay outside the gene matches. The CDR3 nucleotides are TGTGCCAGCAGCCCTGGACAGGGAGCTTTCTTT. This sequence encodes CASSPGQGAFF.

J is TRBJ1-1 and V is TRBV29-1, with 7 bases lining up with TRBD1. The CDR3 totals 13 residues. V lost 4 bases to trimming and J lost 1 base; unmatched junction nucleotides: 3. Germline V gene sequence: CDR1 SQVTM, CDR2 ANQGSEA. CDR3 in DNA: TGCAGCGTTGTTACAGGGGCGAACACTGAAGCTTTCTTT. It specifies CSVVTGANTEAFF.

The chain is built from TRBV5-1 and TRBJ2-1; 8 bases fit TRBD2. CDR1 SGHRS and CDR2 YFSETQ come from the germline V gene. This CDR3 spans 15 amino acids. Trimming removed 1 base from V and 6 bases from J; junction bases left unmatched: 6. CDR3 region: CASSLRPGTSNEQFF. Here the CDR3 DNA reads TGCGCCAGCAGCTTGCGCCCCGGGACTAGCAATGAGCAGTTCTTC.

The chain links TRBV5-1 to TRBJ2-5, with 10 positions matching TRBD1. Looked up from germline, CDR1 is SGHRS and CDR2 is YFSETQ. Unmatched junction bases numbered 10, after V lost 4 bases and J lost 4 bases. The CDR3 consists of 16 residues. This CDR3 is CASSLLPGQGLETQYF. CDR3 nucleotide sequence: TGCGCCAGCAGCCTACTTCCGGGACAGGGGTTAGAGACCCAGTACTTC.

The rearrangement uses TRBV7-8 and TRBJ1-3; D possibly corresponds to TRBD1 (5 bases). V was shortened by 7 bases and J by 10 bases, with 11 bases between the two germline ends. This CDR3 has 11 amino acids. Germline V gene data show CDR1 as SGHVS and CDR2 as FQNEAQ. CDR3 in DNA: TGTGCCAGCAAGGGGCTTGCGACCATATATTTT. This translates into CASKGLATIYF.

This CDR3 is CASRREETQYF. Written as DNA, the CDR3 is TGTGCCAGCAGAAGAGAAGAGACCCAGTACTTC. The chain is built from TRBV11-3 and TRBJ2-5; D gene uncertain. V lost 6 bases and J lost 3, with 5 bases in between. This CDR3 has 11 residues. The germline V gene has CDR1 SGHNT and CDR2 YENEEA.

The chain is built from TRBV13 and TRBJ2-7; TRBD2 matches at 10 bases. V shed 8 bases, J shed 5 bases, and the junction held 12 bases outside the gene matches. The germline CDR1 and CDR2 sequences are PRHDT and FYEKMQ (reference sequence). The CDR3 length is 15 residues. CDR3 DNA: TGTGCCAGCGGGTTCAGACTAGCGGGTATCGACGAGCAGTACTTC. This encodes CASGFRLAGIDEQYF.

The chain has TRBV7-8 and TRBJ2-7; possibly TRBD1 for D (6 bases). Trimming took 5 bases from V and 0 from J, leaving 14 bases between them. Germline CDR1 and CDR2: SGHVS and FQNEAQ. The CDR3 runs 15 residues. The CDR3 sequence: CASSPRQVSSYEQYF. The CDR3 DNA is TGTGCCAGCAGCCCGAGACAGGTTAGCTCCTACGAGCAGTACTTC.